These T cell receptor beta chains were read from a single sample in a study of blood T cells in healthy people across ages. TCRdb used MiXCR to reprocess the 5' RACE reads, holding one entry per CDR3 protein. This sample has about 400,000 distinct CDR3 sequences, with 45% to 60% found just once. What was sequenced was blood. Every receptor here comes from a man between 60 and 75 years old in good health. Each CDR3 is given with its conserved first and last residue. D genes are given only for firm matches. Not all rows give a size; the values are once, few, many and, for expanded clones, a class.

TRBJ1-4 TRBV3-1 . 16 TRBD1 TGTGCCAGCAGCCAAGATAGGGGACAGGCGAATGAAAAACTGTTTTTT CASSQDRGQANEKLFF
TRBJ2-7 TRBV27 . 16 TRBD1 TGTGCCAGCAGTTTATGGCTGCCAGGGGGCTTGTACGAGCAGTACTTC CASSLWLPGGLYEQYF
TRBJ1-1 TRBV24-1 . 13 TRBD1 TGTGCCACTCCGACAGGGGCGGACACTGAAGCTTTCTTT CATPTGADTEAFF
TRBJ2-7 TRBV13 . 15 TRBD1 TGTGCCAGCAGCTTAGGTGGGACAGTTTCCGCCGAGCAGTACTTC CASSLGGTVSAEQYF
TRBJ2-1 TRBV18 . 15 . TGTGCCAGCTCACCACAAGGGACAAAAGGGGATGAGCAGTTCTTC CASSPQGTKGDEQFF
TRBJ2-3 TRBV7-3 once 14 TRBD2 TGTGCCAGCAGCTTATCCGGGAGGGTAGATACGCAGTATTTT CASSLSGRVDTQYF
TRBJ2-3 TRBV12-3/TRBV12-4 . 13 . TGTGCCAGCAGCATAGCCGGAGCAGATATGCAATATTTT CASSIAGADMQYF
TRBJ2-7 TRBV7-2 . 15 . TGTGCCAGCAGCTTAAGACGGGGGACCTCCTACGAGCAGTACTTC CASSLRRGTSYEQYF
TRBJ1-5 TRBV30 . 13 . TGTGCCTGGAGTGCAGGGGATGTTGAGCCCCAGCATTTT CAWSAGDVEPQHF
TRBJ2-4 TRBV5-5 . 14 . TGTGCCAGCAGCTTCGGGCAAGCCCGAGACATTCAGTACTTC CASSFGQARDIQYF
TRBJ2-1 TRBV20-1 few 14 TRBD2 TGCAGTGCTAGAGACGGGACTAGCGGGAATGAGCAGTTCTTC CSARDGTSGNEQFF
TRBJ2-3 TRBV20-1 . 15 TRBD2 TGCAGTGCCCGTCGACTAGCGGGAGTAACAGATACGCAGTATTTT CSARRLAGVTDTQYF
TRBJ2-5 TRBV20-1 . 17 TRBD1 TGCAGTGCCTACGGAAGTGGACAGGGTGGGAGTCAAGAGACCCAGTACTTC CSAYGSGQGGSQETQYF
TRBJ2-5 TRBV12-3/TRBV12-4 few 15 . TGTGCCAGCAGTTTAGGTGGGGCATCCGGGGAGACCCAGTACTTC CASSLGGASGETQYF
TRBJ2-3 TRBV20-1 many 18 . TGCAGTGCTAGAGCTATCCGAGGGGCGGGGCAAGGTACAGATACGCAGTATTTT CSARAIRGAGQGTDTQYF